This T cell receptor beta chain came from a study of blood T cell repertoires in COVID-19. Overall study context: There were acute and convalescent COVID-19 samples, and they came from the United States, Italy and Spain. In each case, the material was cDNA or gDNA derived from T cells, B-cell-depleted T cells, or PBMCs.

This CDR3 region has 14 residues. Trimming pared 6 bases from V and 5 bases from J, leaving 16 bases between. Germline V gene lookup returns CDR1 MNHEY and CDR2 SVGAGI. Original processing methods: Reference gene primers were amplified, and this amplification served to estimate nucleated cell counts. Some clones are missing from TCRdb's copy, which holds only in-frame ones; the method was immunoSEQ multiplex PCR. That table supplies the V and J calls and clone size; D and trimming were determined from the DNA. The sample comprises some 700,000 clones, 85% to 90% of which are singletons, and roughly 0.26% rests with the top ten.

The chain employs TRBV6-5 and TRBJ1-1; D unresolved. This receptor was taken from a woman aged 18-29 years with acute or convalescent COVID-19. Sequencing was done on a sample of peripheral blood. The CDR3 loop reads CASRTKSRGTEAFF. The CDR3 DNA follows: TGTGCCAGCAGAACCAAATCGAGAGGAACTGAAGCTTTCTTT.